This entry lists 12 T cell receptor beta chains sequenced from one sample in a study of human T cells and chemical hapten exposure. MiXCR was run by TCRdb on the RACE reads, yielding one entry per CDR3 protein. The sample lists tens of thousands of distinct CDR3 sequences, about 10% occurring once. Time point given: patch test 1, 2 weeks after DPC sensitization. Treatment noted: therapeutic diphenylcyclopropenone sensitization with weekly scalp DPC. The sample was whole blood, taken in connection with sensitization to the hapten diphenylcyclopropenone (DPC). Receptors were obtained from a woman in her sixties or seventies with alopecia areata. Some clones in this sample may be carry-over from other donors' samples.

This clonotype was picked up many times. The CDR3 reads CASSLGGGWTGPQYEQYF. CDR3 nucleotides: TGTGCCAGCAGCTTAGGAGGAGGATGGACAGGGCCCCAATACGAGCAGTACTTC. V gene TRBV7-9 combines with J gene TRBJ2-7; 8 bases agree with TRBD1. The trim removed 1 base at V and 4 bases at J, leaving 15 bases unmatched. The CDR3 has 18 residues. CDR1 is SEHNR and CDR2 is FQNEAQ in the germline V gene (reference sequence).

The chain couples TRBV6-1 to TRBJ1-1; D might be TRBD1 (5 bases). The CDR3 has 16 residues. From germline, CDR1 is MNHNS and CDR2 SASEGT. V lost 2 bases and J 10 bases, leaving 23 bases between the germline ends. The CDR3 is CASSEYGAYVGERAFF. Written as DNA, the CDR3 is TGTGCCAGCAGTGAATATGGCGCTTACGTAGGGGAGCGAGCTTTCTTT.

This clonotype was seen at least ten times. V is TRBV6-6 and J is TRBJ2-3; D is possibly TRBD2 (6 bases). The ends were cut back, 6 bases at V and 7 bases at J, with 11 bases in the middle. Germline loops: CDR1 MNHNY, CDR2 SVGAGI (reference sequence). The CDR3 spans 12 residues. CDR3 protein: CASSSGDNTQYF. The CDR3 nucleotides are TGTGCCAGCAGCTCGGGAGATAATACGCAGTATTTT.

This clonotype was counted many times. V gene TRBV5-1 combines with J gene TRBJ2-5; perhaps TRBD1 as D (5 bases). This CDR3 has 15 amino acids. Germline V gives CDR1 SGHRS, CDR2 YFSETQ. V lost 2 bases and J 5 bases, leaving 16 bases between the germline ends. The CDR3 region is CASSFSRTPRETQYF. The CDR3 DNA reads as TGCGCCAGCAGCTTCTCGAGGACACCGCGGGAGACCCAGTACTTC. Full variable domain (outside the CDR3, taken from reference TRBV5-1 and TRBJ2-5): KAGVTQTPRYLIKTRGQQVTLSCSPISGHRSVSWYQQTPGQGLQFLFEYFSETQRNKGNFPGRFSGRQFSNSRSEMNVSTLELGDSALYLCASSFSRTPRETQYFGPGTRLLVL.

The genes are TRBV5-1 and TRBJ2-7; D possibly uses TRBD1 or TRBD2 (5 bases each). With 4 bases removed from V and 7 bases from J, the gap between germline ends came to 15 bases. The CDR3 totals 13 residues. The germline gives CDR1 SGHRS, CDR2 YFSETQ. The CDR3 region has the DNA TGCGCCAGCAGCCGGGACGGTCGCGGGGAGCAGTACTTC. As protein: CASSRDGRGEQYF.

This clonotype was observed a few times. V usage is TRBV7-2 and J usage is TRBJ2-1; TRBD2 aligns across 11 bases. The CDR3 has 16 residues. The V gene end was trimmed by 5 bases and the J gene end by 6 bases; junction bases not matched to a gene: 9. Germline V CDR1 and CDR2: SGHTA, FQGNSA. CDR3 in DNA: TGTGCCAGCAGCCGAACCGGGACTAGCGGCTCCAATGAGCAGTTCTTC. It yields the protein CASSRTGTSGSNEQFF.

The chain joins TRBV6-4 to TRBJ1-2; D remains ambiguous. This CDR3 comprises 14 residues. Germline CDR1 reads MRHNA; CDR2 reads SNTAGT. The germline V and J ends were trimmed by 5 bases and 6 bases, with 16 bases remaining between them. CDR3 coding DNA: TGTGCCAGCAGTAGTGGGGAGGGATACGATGGCTACACCTTC. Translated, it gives CASSSGEGYDGYTF.

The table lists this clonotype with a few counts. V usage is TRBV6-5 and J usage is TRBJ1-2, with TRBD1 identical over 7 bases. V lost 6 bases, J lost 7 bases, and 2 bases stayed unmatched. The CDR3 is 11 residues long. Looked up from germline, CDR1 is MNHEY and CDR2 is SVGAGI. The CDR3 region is CASRTGIGYTF. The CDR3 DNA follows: TGTGCCAGCAGGACAGGGATTGGCTACACCTTC.

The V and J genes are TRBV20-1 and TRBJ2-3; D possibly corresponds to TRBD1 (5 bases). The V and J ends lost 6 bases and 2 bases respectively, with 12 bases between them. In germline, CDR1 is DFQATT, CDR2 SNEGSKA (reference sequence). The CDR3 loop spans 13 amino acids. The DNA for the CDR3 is TGCAGTGCAAGGGGTCTAGTCACAGATACGCAGTATTTT. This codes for CSARGLVTDTQYF.

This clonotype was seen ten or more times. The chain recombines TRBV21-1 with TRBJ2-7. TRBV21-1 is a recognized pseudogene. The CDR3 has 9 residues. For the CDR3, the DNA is TGTGCCAGGCAGTACGAGCAGTACTTC. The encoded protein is CARQYEQYF.

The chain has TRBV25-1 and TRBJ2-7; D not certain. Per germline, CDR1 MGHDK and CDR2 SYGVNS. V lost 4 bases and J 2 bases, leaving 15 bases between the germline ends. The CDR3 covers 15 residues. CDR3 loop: CASSGSPRRPYEQYF. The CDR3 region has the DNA TGTGCCAGCAGTGGGTCCCCCCGGCGGCCCTACGAGCAGTACTTC.

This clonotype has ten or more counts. The CDR3 DNA is TGTGCCAGCAGTTACGATACGGGCACTGAAGCTTTCTTT. Residues: CASSYDTGTEAFF. V is TRBV6-5 and J is TRBJ1-1, with D unclear. Trimming shortened V by 2 bases and J by 4 bases, and 8 bases separated the two germline ends. CDR1 is MNHEY and CDR2 is SVGAGI in the germline V gene. CDR3 size: 13 residues.